This paragraph covers one T cell receptor beta chain sequence. Its antigen is not identified. These data come from a study of shared clonotypes between healthy human individuals. Trimming shortened V by 2 bases and J by 3 bases, and 11 bases separated the two germline ends. Germline V gene sequence: CDR1 SGHDN, CDR2 FVKESK. The CDR3 spans 14 residues. Study-wide results and caveats: It was observed that roughly 5.5% of naive CD4 clonotypes were shared across a few donors.

Deep-level settings were used for running the assay. Sequencing was performed with immunoSEQ multiplex PCR; in TCRdb, only in-frame clones are kept and a portion is missing. Among around 980,000 clones listed, about four fifths were seen once. The TCR sequence derives from a man between 18 and 29 years old in good health. Some clones in this sample may be carry-over from other donors' samples. Source material: memory CD4+ T cells from PBMCs. Subset given: CD45RA-negative fraction. The chain recombines TRBV14 with TRBJ2-7, with D uncertain. CDR3 nucleotide sequence: TGTGCCAGCAGCCAATCTTACCGCAGCTACGAGCAGTACTTC. Translation gives CASSQSYRSYEQYF.